Described below is a single T cell receptor (beta chain) sequence and its context. What it binds is not known. This record belongs to a study of T cell repertoires in cytomegalovirus infection. Study-wide context: CMV epitopes used comprised recently identified HLA-C-restricted ones and well-studied HLA-B-restricted ones. Carrying CMV and the relevant HLA type showed in public TCR beta signatures.

Trimming pared 5 bases from V and 2 bases from J, leaving 28 bases between. This CDR3 spans 19 amino acids. The germline V gene encodes CDR1 MRHNA and CDR2 SNTAGT. TCRdb ran MiXCR on the reads and lists one entry per CDR3 protein. This table holds some 940,000 distinct CDR3 sequences, approximately 31% found once. This sequence originates from a human donor in good health (CMV status not recorded). Some clones in this sample may be carry-over from other donors' samples. V usage is TRBV6-4 and J usage is TRBJ2-7; D perhaps matches TRBD2 (5 bases). Sequenced here: cultured CD8+ T cells from PBMCs, sampled from culture after CMV antigen stimulation. The CDR3 loop is CASSTLLDLNNGPTYEQYV. In DNA form, the CDR3 reads TGTGCCAGCAGTACTTTACTGGACTTAAATAATGGTCCTACCTACGAGCAGTACGTC.